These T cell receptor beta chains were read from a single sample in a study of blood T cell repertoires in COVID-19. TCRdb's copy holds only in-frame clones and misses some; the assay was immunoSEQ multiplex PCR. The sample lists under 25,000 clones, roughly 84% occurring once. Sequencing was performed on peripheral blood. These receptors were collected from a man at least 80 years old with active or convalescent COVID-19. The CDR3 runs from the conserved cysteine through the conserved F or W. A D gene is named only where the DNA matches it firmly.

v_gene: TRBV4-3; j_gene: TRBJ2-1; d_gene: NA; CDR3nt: TGCGCCAGCAGCCAAGACCACACCTACAATGAGCAGTTCTTC; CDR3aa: CASSQDHTYNEQFF
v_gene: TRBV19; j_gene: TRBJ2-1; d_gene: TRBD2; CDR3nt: TGTGCCAGTACCCTACTAGCGGGAGGTAGTTCCTCCTACAATGAGCAGTTCTTC; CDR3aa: CASTLLAGGSSSYNEQFF
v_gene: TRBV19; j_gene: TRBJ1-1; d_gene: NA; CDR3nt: TGTGCCAGTAGTATCGGGGGAGCGGGCACTGAAGCTTTCTTT; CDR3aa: CASSIGGAGTEAFF
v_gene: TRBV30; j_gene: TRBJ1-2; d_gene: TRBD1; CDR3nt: TGTGCCTGGAGGAGGGGACAGGGGATTAACTATGGCTACACCTTC; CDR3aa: CAWRRGQGINYGYTF
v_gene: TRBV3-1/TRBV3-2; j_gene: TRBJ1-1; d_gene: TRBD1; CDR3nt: TGTGCCAGCAGCCAAAACAGGGGTACTGAAGCTTTCTTT; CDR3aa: CASSQNRGTEAFF
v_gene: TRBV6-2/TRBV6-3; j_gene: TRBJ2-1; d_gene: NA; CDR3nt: TGTGCCAGCAGCCCTCGACAGAGCTCCTACAATGAGCAGTTCTTC; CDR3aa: CASSPRQSSYNEQFF
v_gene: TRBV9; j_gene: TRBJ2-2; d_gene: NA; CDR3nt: TGTGCCAGCAGTCCACGGGGTGATGGCGGGGAGCTGTTTTTT; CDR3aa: CASSPRGDGGELFF
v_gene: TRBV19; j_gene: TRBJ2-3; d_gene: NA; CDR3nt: TGTGCCAGCAGGGGCCGTGGCGGCACAGATACGCAGTATTTT; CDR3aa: CASRGRGGTDTQYF
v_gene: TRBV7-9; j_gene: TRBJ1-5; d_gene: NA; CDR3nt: TGTGCCAGCAGCCCAGAATGGGGCGGGAGTCAGCCCCAGCATTTT; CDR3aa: CASSPEWGGSQPQHF
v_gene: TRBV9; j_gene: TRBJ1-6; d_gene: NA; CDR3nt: TGTGCCAGCAGCGTCCTATCGGCGGGGATCGATTCACCCCTCCACTTT; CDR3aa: CASSVLSAGIDSPLHF
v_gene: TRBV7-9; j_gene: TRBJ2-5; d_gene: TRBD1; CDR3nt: TGTGCCAGCAGCCATTACAGGGGCCAAGAGACCCAGTACTTC; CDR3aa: CASSHYRGQETQYF
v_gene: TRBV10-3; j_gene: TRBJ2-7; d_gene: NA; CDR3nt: TGTGCCACGGGTGTCTCCTACGAGCAGTACTTC; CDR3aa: CATGVSYEQYF